The 18 T cell receptor beta chains below were found in one sample sequenced in a study of blood T cell repertoires in COVID-19. Data came from immunoSEQ multiplex PCR; TCRdb stores just in-frame clones and leaves some out. Seen here are approximately 100,000 clones, roughly four fifths observed once, and the top ten hold 11% to 15%. Material for sequencing was peripheral blood. The receptors here all came from a woman aged 55-69 years with acute or convalescent COVID-19.

This rearrangement joins TRBV29-1 to TRBJ1-1; 9 nucleotides align to TRBD1. With 7 bases clipped from V and 1 base from J, the junction kept 1 base outside the gene matches. Germline V gene sequence: CDR1 SQVTM, CDR2 ANQGSEA. CDR3 length: 12 amino acids. This CDR3 reads CSAGQGNTEAFF. The CDR3 DNA reads as TGCAGCGCGGGACAGGGGAACACTGAAGCTTTCTTT.

The chain joins TRBV24-1 to TRBJ2-1; 11 nucleotides align to TRBD1. The CDR3 covers 17 residues. CDR1 and CDR2 (germline): KGHDR, SFDVKD. V was pared by 5 bases and J by 6 bases, with 11 bases of the junction left unmatched. In DNA form, the CDR3 reads TGTGCCACCAGTGGAGCGCCAGGGACAGGGGGAACCAATGAGCAGTTCTTC. Its protein product is CATSGAPGTGGTNEQFF.

The chain carries TRBV29-1 and TRBJ2-1, with a possible D match to TRBD2 (6 bases). Germline V gene lookup returns CDR1 SQVTM and CDR2 ANQGSEA. The CDR3 length is 12 residues. With 4 bases removed from V and 8 bases from J, the gap between germline ends came to 12 bases. The CDR3: CSVGGVGDEQFF. The CDR3 coding sequence is TGCAGCGTTGGGGGGGTCGGCGATGAGCAGTTCTTC.

At least ten counts were recorded for this clone. This chain connects TRBV4-1 to TRBJ2-1; the D is unclear. Germline V gene lookup returns CDR1 MGHRA and CDR2 YSYEKL. This CDR3 region has 13 residues. Trimming removed 3 bases at V and 3 bases at J, with 6 bases between. This CDR3 is CASSQRIYNEQFF. The CDR3 DNA reads TGCGCCAGCAGCCAGAGAATCTACAATGAGCAGTTCTTC.

This chain connects TRBV5-4 to TRBJ2-5; 8 nucleotides match TRBD1. Germline V gene data show CDR1 as SGHNT and CDR2 as YYREEE (reference sequence). Trimming cost V 3 bases and J 2 bases; bases outside gene matches: 9. CDR3 length: 16 residues. CDR3 in amino acids: CASSSRDRSDQETQYF. Here the CDR3 DNA reads TGTGCCAGCAGCTCCCGGGACAGGTCCGATCAAGAGACCCAGTACTTC.

Ten or more counts support this clone. The chain uses TRBV10-1 and TRBJ1-3, with TRBD1 as a possible D gene (5 bases). The length of the CDR3 is 15 residues. Per the germline V gene, CDR1 is WNHNN and CDR2 is SYGVQD (reference sequence). Trimming left V 4 bases short and J 0 bases short, with 10 bases between. The CDR3 reads CASSGGAGSGNTIYF. For the CDR3, the DNA is TGCGCCAGCAGTGGCGGGGCAGGCTCTGGAAACACCATATATTTT.

The chain links TRBV5-8 to TRBJ1-1; tentative D call: TRBD1 (5 bases). This CDR3 is built from 14 residues. Germline V gives CDR1 SGHTS, CDR2 YDEGEE. The V gene lost 0 bases and the J gene lost 3 bases, with 9 bases spanning the gap. In nucleotides, the CDR3 is TGTGCCAGCAGCTTGGAAACAGGCCACACTGAAGCTTTCTTT. Amino acids: CASSLETGHTEAFF.

The chain links TRBV3-1 (or the pseudogene TRBV3-2) to TRBJ2-5; maybe TRBD1 (5 bases). Germline V lookup: CDR1 LGHDT, CDR2 YNNKEL (reference sequence). Between the trimmed V and J ends, which lost 4 bases and 1 base, there was a span of 10 bases. This CDR3 is built from 14 residues. The CDR3 protein is CASSPSGPQETQYF. The CDR3, as DNA: TGTGCCAGCAGCCCCTCAGGGCCCCAAGAGACCCAGTACTTC.

The chain has TRBV10-3 and TRBJ1-1; D possibly corresponds to TRBD1 (5 bases). Deletions cut 7 bases from V and 2 bases from J, with 11 bases between. The CDR3 extends over 13 amino acids. CDR1 is ENHRY, CDR2 SYGVKD, per germline. CDR3 sequence reads: CAITRETNTEAFF. DNA for the CDR3: TGTGCCATCACCAGGGAAACCAACACTGAAGCTTTCTTT.

The J gene is TRBJ2-6, the V gene TRBV2; 11 nucleotides align to TRBD2. The V gene's germline CDR1 is SNHLY and CDR2 FYNNEI. The J segment lost 0 bases and the V segment lost 6 bases, leaving 10 bases of the junction unmatched. The CDR3 has 19 residues. In DNA, the CDR3 is TGTGCCAGCAGGACTCCTGCTAGCGGGGGGCGCTCTGGGGCCAACGTCCTGACTTTC. Protein product: CASRTPASGGRSGANVLTF.

This chain uses TRBV4-2 with TRBJ1-1; TRBD1 matches 7 bases. The V and J ends lost 3 bases and 4 bases, in that order; junction bases with no gene match: 8. In germline, CDR1 is LGHNA, CDR2 YNFKEQ. There are 15 residues in the CDR3. Here the CDR3 DNA reads TGTGCCAGCAGCCACCAGACAGGGTGGGGCACTGAAGCTTTCTTT. Translated, it gives CASSHQTGWGTEAFF.

J is TRBJ1-3 and V is TRBV30; D call uncertain. The CDR3 loop spans 13 amino acids. Germline loops: CDR1 GTSNPN, CDR2 SVGIG (reference sequence). V was clipped by 1 base and J by 0 bases, with 4 bases between them. The CDR3 region is CAWSAGSGNTIYF. The CDR3, as DNA: TGTGCCTGGAGTGCGGGCTCTGGAAACACCATATATTTT. The variable domain in full, with the rest retrieved from reference TRBV30 and TRBJ1-3, is SQTIHQWPATLVQPVGSPLSLECTVEGTSNPNLYWYRQAAGRGLQLLFYSVGIGQISSEVPQNLSASRPQDRQFILSSKKLLLSDSGFYLCAWSAGSGNTIYFGEGSWLTVV.

This clone was counted once. CDR3 in amino acids: CASSLQDPLSYNEQFF. The CDR3 bases are TGCGCCAGCAGTTTACAGGACCCACTCTCCTACAATGAGCAGTTCTTC. V usage is TRBV4-1 and J usage is TRBJ2-1; D is perhaps TRBD1 (5 bases). CDR1 and CDR2 from the germline V gene are MGHRA and YSYEKL. The germline V and J ends were trimmed by 6 bases and 0 bases, with 15 bases remaining between them. This CDR3 region has 16 residues.

The CDR3 region is CASRRDKTYNEQFF. The CDR3 coding sequence is TGTGCCAGCAGAAGGGACAAGACCTACAATGAGCAGTTCTTC. The chain joins TRBV21-1 to TRBJ2-1; the table's D call, TRBD1, was not checked against the DNA. TRBV21-1 is described as a pseudogene. The CDR3 length is 14 residues.

J is TRBJ2-1 and V is TRBV5-5, with TRBD2 matching over 11 bases. Germline lookup yields CDR1 SGHKS and CDR2 YYEKEE (reference sequence). Trimming removed 4 bases from V and 7 bases from J; junction bases left unmatched: 7. The CDR3 contains 15 residues. For the CDR3, the DNA is TGTGCCAGCAGCGAAACTAGCGGGAGTTGGAATGAGCAGTTCTTC. Translated, it gives CASSETSGSWNEQFF.

This chain links TRBV6-5 with TRBJ1-2; TRBD1 aligns across 7 bases. Losses at the gene ends were 1 base for V and 0 bases for J; bases not matched to a gene: 5. The CDR3 covers 16 residues. CDR1 is MNHEY and CDR2 is SVGAGI in the germline V gene. This CDR3 is CASSYFPDRSNYGYTF. The CDR3 DNA follows: TGTGCCAGCAGTTACTTTCCGGACAGGTCTAACTATGGCTACACCTTC.

The chain couples TRBV7-3 to TRBJ2-7, with D possibly being TRBD2 (6 bases). This CDR3 is built from 14 residues. Trimming pared 5 bases from V and 2 bases from J, leaving 13 bases between. The V gene's germline CDR1 is SGHTA and CDR2 FQGTGA. The CDR3 region has the DNA TGTGCCAGCAGCACGCAGGCGGGGCCCTACGAGCAGTACTTC. This gives the protein CASSTQAGPYEQYF.

The rearrangement joins TRBV7-6 to TRBJ2-1; 10 bases are a match to TRBD2. Germline lookup yields CDR1 SGHVS and CDR2 FNYEAQ. The CDR3 is 15 amino acids. Trimming at V came to 5 bases and at J to 8 bases, leaving 9 bases not matched to a gene. CDR3 sequence (DNA): TGTGCCAGCAGCCTTGGACTAGCGGCCGGGCATGAGCAGTTCTTC. Protein product: CASSLGLAAGHEQFF.